This T cell receptor beta chain appears in the sequencing data of a study of T cell changes during pregnancy in multiple sclerosis. Sequenced by immunoSEQ multiplex PCR; TCRdb stores in-frame clones only, minus some. The data hold tens of thousands of clones, with 91% observed a single time. Per the germline V gene, CDR1 is SGHNT and CDR2 is YYREEE (reference sequence). The CDR3 contains 13 residues. Unmatched junction bases numbered 5, after V lost 3 bases and J lost 8 bases. The TCR comes from a female donor with multiple sclerosis, enrolled in a pregnancy study. This material consisted of CD4+ T cells from peripheral blood mononuclear cells, taken before pregnancy. The J gene is TRBJ2-1, the V gene TRBV5-4; 7 positions agree with TRBD1. The CDR3 nucleotides read TGTGCCAGCAGCTCAGGGGGAACGTATGAGCAGTTCTTC. Its protein is CASSSGGTYEQFF.